This is a list of T cell receptor beta chains from one sample in a study of T-cell memory formation after mild COVID-19. TCRdb re-analysed the 5' RACE reads in MiXCR, keeping a single row per CDR3 protein. The data show about 470,000 distinct CDR3 sequences, around a quarter seen once. What was sequenced was PBMCs or a T cell subset sorted from them (not recorded which). These receptors came from an adult woman who had mild COVID-19 (a few samples of this study predate the infection). Cell type and time point are not known. Both conserved end residues are part of each CDR3. Each record gives: V gene, D gene, J gene, clone size, CDR3 protein, CDR3 DNA. A D gene is named only where the DNA matches it firmly. The size field is filled for only some rows; it gives once, few, many or a size class.

v_gene: TRBV20-1
d_gene: .
j_gene: TRBJ1-5
abundance: few
CDR3aa: CSARGPEPGRPQHF
CDR3nt: TGCAGTGCTAGAGGGCCGGAACCGGGACGGCCCCAGCATTTT

v_gene: TRBV2
d_gene: .
j_gene: TRBJ1-2
abundance: few
CDR3aa: CASSEWDGYTF
CDR3nt: TGTGCCAGCAGTGAATGGGATGGCTACACCTTC

v_gene: TRBV12-3/TRBV12-4
d_gene: TRBD2
j_gene: TRBJ2-5
abundance: few
CDR3aa: CASSASGLAQETQYF
CDR3nt: TGTGCCAGCAGTGCCTCGGGACTAGCTCAAGAGACCCAGTACTTC

v_gene: TRBV6-2/TRBV6-3
d_gene: .
j_gene: TRBJ1-6
abundance: few
CDR3aa: CASRVKGRNSPLHF
CDR3nt: TGTGCCAGCAGAGTAAAGGGGAGGAATTCACCCCTCCACTTT

v_gene: TRBV10-3
d_gene: TRBD1
j_gene: TRBJ1-6
abundance: few
CDR3aa: CAIRGTGGVQGLHF
CDR3nt: TGTGCCATCAGAGGGACAGGGGGCGTTCAGGGCCTCCACTTT

v_gene: TRBV5-1
d_gene: .
j_gene: TRBJ2-5
abundance: .
CDR3aa: CASSQTGRVETQYF
CDR3nt: TGCGCCAGCAGCCAAACAGGGAGGGTTGAGACCCAGTACTTC

v_gene: TRBV9
d_gene: .
j_gene: TRBJ2-1
abundance: few
CDR3aa: CASSVGGTGSYNEQFF
CDR3nt: TGTGCCAGCAGCGTAGGTGGAACGGGATCGTACAATGAGCAGTTCTTC

v_gene: TRBV7-9
d_gene: TRBD2
j_gene: TRBJ2-3
abundance: .
CDR3aa: CASSLRREGTDTQYF
CDR3nt: TGTGCCAGCAGCTTAAGGCGGGAGGGCACAGATACGCAGTATTTT

v_gene: TRBV9
d_gene: .
j_gene: TRBJ2-1
abundance: .
CDR3aa: CASSVAPSPVVEQFF
CDR3nt: TGTGCCAGCAGCGTAGCACCCTCCCCGGTGGTTGAGCAGTTCTTC

v_gene: TRBV28
d_gene: .
j_gene: TRBJ2-5
abundance: few
CDR3aa: CASREWDKQETQYF
CDR3nt: TGTGCCAGCAGGGAATGGGACAAGCAAGAGACCCAGTACTTC

v_gene: TRBV3-1
d_gene: .
j_gene: TRBJ2-3
abundance: once
CDR3aa: CASSHSGPTDTQYF
CDR3nt: TGTGCCAGCAGCCATAGCGGCCCCACAGATACGCAGTATTTT

v_gene: TRBV7-9
d_gene: TRBD1
j_gene: TRBJ2-1
abundance: .
CDR3aa: CASSPKTGGKDEQFF
CDR3nt: TGTGCCAGCAGCCCTAAGACAGGGGGCAAGGATGAGCAGTTCTTC

v_gene: TRBV7-9
d_gene: TRBD1
j_gene: TRBJ2-2
abundance: .
CDR3aa: CASSSIVSRHQGQGYTGELFF
CDR3nt: TGTGCCAGCAGCTCCATCGTATCCCGGCACCAGGGACAGGGATACACCGGGGAGCTGTTTTTT

v_gene: TRBV12-3/TRBV12-4
d_gene: TRBD2
j_gene: TRBJ2-7
abundance: few
CDR3aa: CASSPGLENEQYF
CDR3nt: TGTGCCAGCAGTCCCGGACTAGAGAACGAGCAGTACTTC

v_gene: TRBV30
d_gene: TRBD1
j_gene: TRBJ1-5
abundance: .
CDR3aa: CAWSVQTGGAFPQHF
CDR3nt: TGTGCCTGGAGTGTACAGACAGGGGGGGCTTTTCCCCAGCATTTT

v_gene: TRBV4-3
d_gene: .
j_gene: TRBJ2-1
abundance: few
CDR3aa: CASSQEGGGPGGNEQFF
CDR3nt: TGCGCCAGCAGCCAAGAGGGTGGAGGCCCCGGGGGCAATGAGCAGTTCTTC

v_gene: TRBV6-1
d_gene: .
j_gene: TRBJ2-3
abundance: .
CDR3aa: CASSEVRGAADTQYF
CDR3nt: TGTGCCAGCAGTGAAGTTAGGGGGGCGGCAGATACGCAGTATTTT

v_gene: TRBV27
d_gene: .
j_gene: TRBJ2-7
abundance: .
CDR3aa: CASSSSGTPTYEQYF
CDR3nt: TGTGCCAGCAGTTCCTCGGGGACACCAACCTACGAGCAGTACTTC

v_gene: TRBV5-1
d_gene: TRBD2
j_gene: TRBJ2-3
abundance: .
CDR3aa: CASSPRGGADTQYF
CDR3nt: TGCGCCAGCAGCCCCCGGGGGGGCGCAGATACGCAGTATTTT

v_gene: TRBV3-1
d_gene: .
j_gene: TRBJ1-3
abundance: .
CDR3aa: CASSQSLGNTIYF
CDR3nt: TGTGCCAGCAGCCAATCACTTGGAAACACCATATATTTT

v_gene: TRBV3-1
d_gene: TRBD1
j_gene: TRBJ1-4
abundance: few
CDR3aa: CASSSGQKNEKLFF
CDR3nt: TGTGCCAGCAGCTCGGGACAGAAGAATGAAAAACTGTTTTTT

v_gene: TRBV6-1
d_gene: .
j_gene: TRBJ2-7
abundance: .
CDR3aa: CASSELGVTYEQYF
CDR3nt: TGTGCCAGCAGTGAACTGGGAGTAACCTACGAGCAGTACTTC

v_gene: TRBV6-6
d_gene: .
j_gene: TRBJ2-5
abundance: .
CDR3aa: CASSYSVGKETQYF
CDR3nt: TGTGCCAGCAGTTACTCGGTAGGAAAAGAGACCCAGTACTTC

v_gene: TRBV20-1
d_gene: .
j_gene: TRBJ2-1
abundance: .
CDR3aa: CSARRLARIEQFF
CDR3nt: TGCAGTGCTAGACGGCTAGCTCGAATAGAGCAGTTCTTC

v_gene: TRBV9
d_gene: .
j_gene: TRBJ1-1
abundance: .
CDR3aa: CASSPRGAADTEAFF
CDR3nt: TGTGCCAGCTCGCCAAGGGGAGCGGCGGACACTGAAGCTTTCTTT

v_gene: TRBV20-1
d_gene: TRBD2
j_gene: TRBJ2-1
abundance: .
CDR3aa: CSATSGAGYNEQFF
CDR3nt: TGCAGTGCGACCAGCGGGGCGGGCTACAATGAGCAGTTCTTC

v_gene: TRBV9
d_gene: TRBD2
j_gene: TRBJ2-2
abundance: few
CDR3aa: CASSERTSGISGELFF
CDR3nt: TGTGCCAGCAGCGAACGGACTAGCGGGATCTCCGGGGAGCTGTTTTTT

v_gene: TRBV7-9
d_gene: .
j_gene: TRBJ1-4
abundance: few
CDR3aa: CASSSGPPGDEKLFF
CDR3nt: TGTGCCAGCAGCTCGGGACCGCCGGGGGATGAAAAACTGTTTTTT

v_gene: TRBV4-1
d_gene: TRBD1
j_gene: TRBJ2-3
abundance: few
CDR3aa: CASSRIQGNTDTQYF
CDR3nt: TGCGCCAGCAGCCGCATACAGGGGAACACAGATACGCAGTATTTT

v_gene: TRBV20-1
d_gene: .
j_gene: TRBJ2-1
abundance: many
CDR3aa: CSARDLASDYNEQFF
CDR3nt: TGCAGTGCTAGAGATCTAGCTAGCGATTACAATGAGCAGTTCTTC

v_gene: TRBV11-2
d_gene: TRBD1
j_gene: TRBJ2-7
abundance: .
CDR3aa: CASSRQGVSYEQYF
CDR3nt: TGTGCCAGCAGCCGACAGGGGGTGTCCTACGAGCAGTACTTC

v_gene: TRBV7-8
d_gene: .
j_gene: TRBJ2-3
abundance: few
CDR3aa: CASRNADTQYF
CDR3nt: TGTGCCAGCAGGAATGCAGATACGCAGTATTTT

v_gene: TRBV27
d_gene: .
j_gene: TRBJ2-3
abundance: .
CDR3aa: CASSLPHRFSSTDTQYF
CDR3nt: TGTGCCAGCAGTTTACCCCACAGGTTCTCTAGCACAGATACGCAGTATTTT

v_gene: TRBV6-1
d_gene: TRBD1
j_gene: TRBJ2-7
abundance: .
CDR3aa: CASNPGQGLYEQYF
CDR3nt: TGTGCCAGCAACCCGGGACAGGGACTTTACGAGCAGTACTTC

v_gene: TRBV7-7
d_gene: .
j_gene: TRBJ2-7
abundance: few
CDR3aa: CASTPIQGAYEQYF
CDR3nt: TGTGCCAGCACCCCCATACAGGGAGCCTACGAGCAGTACTTC

v_gene: TRBV4-3
d_gene: TRBD1
j_gene: TRBJ2-7
abundance: few
CDR3aa: CASSQASTGGTYEQYF
CDR3nt: TGCGCCAGCAGCCAAGCCTCTACAGGGGGAACCTACGAGCAGTACTTC

v_gene: TRBV6-2/TRBV6-3
d_gene: .
j_gene: TRBJ2-2
abundance: .
CDR3aa: CASQKVRGPGELFF
CDR3nt: TGTGCCAGCCAGAAAGTCAGGGGTCCCGGGGAGCTGTTTTTT